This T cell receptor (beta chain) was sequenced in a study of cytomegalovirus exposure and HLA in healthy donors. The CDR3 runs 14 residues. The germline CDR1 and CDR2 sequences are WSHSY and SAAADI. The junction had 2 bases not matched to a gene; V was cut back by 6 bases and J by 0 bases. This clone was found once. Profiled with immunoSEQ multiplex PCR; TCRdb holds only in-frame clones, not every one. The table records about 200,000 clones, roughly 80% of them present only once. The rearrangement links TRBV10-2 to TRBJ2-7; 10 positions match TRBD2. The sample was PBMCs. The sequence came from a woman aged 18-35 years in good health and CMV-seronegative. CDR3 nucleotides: TGCGCCAGCAGGACTAGCGGGTTCTCCTACGAGCAGTACTTC. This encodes CASRTSGFSYEQYF.